These 22 T cell receptor beta chains were all obtained from the same sample, sequenced in a study of blood T cells in healthy people across ages. Together with a sample-barcoded 5' primer, a J-beta primer mix was included in a second PCR lasting about 7 to 12 cycles. TCRdb called the 5' RACE reads again in MiXCR, with one record for every CDR3 protein. Of under 2,000,000 distinct CDR3 sequences in the sample, roughly 49% were seen once. Source material: blood. The receptors here all came from a middle-aged woman in good health.

The rearrangement uses TRBV6-2 or TRBV6-3 and TRBJ1-4; the match to TRBD1 covers 8 bases. The germline CDR1 and CDR2 sequences are MNHEY and SVGEGT. Losses at the gene ends were 6 bases for V and 3 bases for J; bases not matched to a gene: 3. The CDR3 loop spans 14 amino acids. The CDR3 sequence: CASRRQGPNEKLFF. The CDR3 DNA reads as TGTGCCAGCAGACGACAGGGGCCTAATGAAAAACTGTTTTTT.

A few counts support this clonotype. The V call is TRBV7-9, the J call TRBJ2-1, with TRBD1 identical over 7 bases. Germline trimming cut 5 bases from V and 10 bases from J; bases unmatched to any gene: 17. This CDR3 has 16 residues. CDR1 and CDR2 from the germline V gene are SEHNR and FQNEAQ (reference sequence). The CDR3 region is CASSPSSGTDGREQFF. The CDR3 DNA reads as TGTGCCAGCAGCCCCAGTTCCGGGACAGACGGTCGGGAGCAGTTCTTC.

This clonotype was recorded a few times. The rearrangement uses TRBV20-1 and TRBJ2-1; tentatively, D is TRBD1 (5 bases). The V end lost 4 bases, the J end lost 4 bases, and 14 bases lay between the germline ends. CDR1 and CDR2 (germline): DFQATT, SNEGSKA (reference sequence). This CDR3 is 14 amino acids long. CDR3 sequence (DNA): TGCAGTGCTAAGGTTGTCAGGGCGTACAATGAGCAGTTCTTC. Translating it yields CSAKVVRAYNEQFF.

This clonotype was counted a few times. The chain has TRBV29-1 and TRBJ2-3; 13 bases map to TRBD2. Trimming at V came to 1 base and at J to 1 base, leaving 2 bases not matched to a gene. The CDR3 is 16 residues long. From germline, CDR1 is SQVTM and CDR2 ANQGSEA. CDR3 coding DNA: TGCAGCGTTGAAGGTGGGACTAGCGGGGGCACAGATACGCAGTATTTT. This translates into CSVEGGTSGGTDTQYF.

The chain recombines TRBV28 with TRBJ1-2; D gene uncertain. Germline CDR1 MDHEN, CDR2 SYDVKM. Trimming left V 2 bases short and J 2 bases short, with 9 bases between. The CDR3 has 14 residues. The CDR3 nucleotides are TGTGCCAGCAGTTTAGAGAACAGCAACTATGGCTACACCTTC. This codes for CASSLENSNYGYTF.

V usage is TRBV19 and J usage is TRBJ1-2; tentative D call: TRBD1 (5 bases). V was pared by 5 bases and J by 6 bases, with 13 bases between. The CDR3 spans 13 residues. Germline loops: CDR1 LNHDA, CDR2 SQIVND (reference sequence). The CDR3: CASSLTVVDGYTF. In nucleotides, the CDR3 is TGTGCCAGTAGTCTGACAGTGGTTGATGGCTACACCTTC.

The rearrangement joins TRBV20-1 to TRBJ2-1; TRBD1 might be the D (6 bases). Germline V gene data show CDR1 as DFQATT and CDR2 as SNEGSKA (reference sequence). The CDR3 length is 17 residues. The V gene lost 6 bases and the J gene lost 12 bases, with 33 bases spanning the gap. The CDR3, as DNA: TGCAGTGCGATCCCTGGACAGTCAAGATCACTATCGGGGCGGCAGTTCTTC. It is translated as CSAIPGQSRSLSGRQFF.

This clonotype was counted between two and nine times. The chain carries TRBV6-6 and TRBJ2-7, with 7 bases lining up with TRBD1. The CDR3 is 13 amino acids. J lost 5 bases, V lost 2 bases, and 3 bases had no gene match. Germline lookup yields CDR1 MNHNY and CDR2 SVGAGI (reference sequence). The CDR3 DNA is TGTGCCAGCAGTTACAAGGGGACAGACGAGCAGTACTTC. This sequence encodes CASSYKGTDEQYF.

The J gene is TRBJ2-3, the V gene TRBV6-2 or TRBV6-3; weak D call: TRBD2 (6 bases). Per germline, CDR1 MNHEY and CDR2 SVGEGT. V shed 2 bases and J shed 3 bases, with 15 bases lying between them. This CDR3 comprises 16 residues. The CDR3 reads CASSYAGDSSTDTQYF. The CDR3 DNA is TGTGCCAGCAGTTACGCCGGGGACTCTAGTACAGATACGCAGTATTTT.

This chain uses TRBV2 with TRBJ2-5, with a possible D match to TRBD2 (6 bases). Germline CDR1 reads SNHLY; CDR2 reads FYNNEI. This CDR3 has 16 residues. Trimming removed 4 bases from V and 2 bases from J, with 17 bases in between. The CDR3 reads CASSVQLAVVQETQYF. CDR3 sequence (DNA): TGTGCCAGCAGTGTTCAGTTAGCGGTCGTGCAAGAGACCCAGTACTTC.

The CDR3 nucleotides are TGTGCCAGCAGTCCGAACAGGGGGAAGTCACCCCTCCACTTT. This encodes CASSPNRGKSPLHF. The V call is TRBV12-3 or TRBV12-4, the J call TRBJ1-6; 8 positions match TRBD1. The CDR3 loop spans 14 amino acids. Unmatched junction bases numbered 7, after V lost 5 bases and J lost 10 bases.

The chain has TRBV27 and TRBJ2-1; no reliable D call. This CDR3 has 11 residues. Germline CDR1 is MNHEY and CDR2 is SMNVEV (reference sequence). Trimming took 8 bases from V and 9 from J, leaving 11 bases between them. This chain's CDR3 is CASSDSAEQFF. CDR3 in DNA: TGTGCCAGCTCAGACTCGGCTGAGCAGTTCTTC.

This clonotype was seen just once. The chain's CDR3 is CASSPTTSGGSSYNEQFF. In nucleotides, the CDR3 is TGTGCCAGCAGCCCGACGACTAGCGGGGGGAGCTCCTACAATGAGCAGTTCTTC. The chain carries TRBV5-6 and TRBJ2-1, with 13 bases matching TRBD2. The CDR3 length is 18 residues. In germline, CDR1 is SGHDT, CDR2 YYEEEE. V shed 4 bases, J shed 0 bases, and the junction held 7 bases outside the gene matches.

V is TRBV28 and J is TRBJ2-5; 7 nucleotides line up with TRBD2. The CDR3 extends over 15 amino acids. CDR1 is MDHEN and CDR2 is SYDVKM in the germline V gene. V lost 6 bases to trimming and J lost 1 base; unmatched junction nucleotides: 8. The CDR3 nucleotides are TGTGCCAGCAGCTCAAGCGGGGTACCCCAAGAGACCCAGTACTTC. It yields the protein CASSSSGVPQETQYF.

The chain couples TRBV4-2 to TRBJ1-5; D is unresolved. The V end was cut by 0 bases, the J end by 4 bases, with 10 bases between. Germline CDR1 and CDR2: LGHNA and YNFKEQ. The CDR3 spans 15 residues. The CDR3 coding sequence is TGTGCCAGCAGCCAAGATACCAGCCCAAATCAGCCCCAGCATTTT. This gives the protein CASSQDTSPNQPQHF.

The chain combines TRBV5-1 with TRBJ2-1; 8 nucleotides line up with TRBD1. Germline CDR1 and CDR2: SGHRS and YFSETQ. Unmatched junction bases numbered 4, after V lost 2 bases and J lost 0 bases. The CDR3 spans 16 residues. CDR3 sequence reads: CASSLQGDSSYNEQFF. In DNA form, the CDR3 reads TGCGCCAGCAGCTTACAGGGGGATAGCTCCTACAATGAGCAGTTCTTC. Filled out from reference TRBV5-1 and TRBJ2-1, the complete variable domain reads KAGVTQTPRYLIKTRGQQVTLSCSPISGHRSVSWYQQTPGQGLQFLFEYFSETQRNKGNFPGRFSGRQFSNSRSEMNVSTLELGDSALYLCASSLQGDSSYNEQFFGPGTRLTVL.

CDR3 loop: CASSQGTSGGAGDTQYF. DNA for the CDR3: TGTGCCAGCAGCCAAGGGACTAGCGGGGGGGCAGGGGATACGCAGTATTTT. The V and J genes are TRBV7-2 and TRBJ2-3; 16 bases fit TRBD2. The CDR3 length is 17 residues. The J segment lost 6 bases and the V segment lost 5 bases, leaving 8 bases of the junction unmatched. In germline, CDR1 is SGHTA, CDR2 FQGNSA.

This clonotype turned up a few times. V usage is TRBV20-1 and J usage is TRBJ2-3, with D unclear. V was trimmed by 0 bases and J by 4 bases, leaving 14 bases between them. This CDR3 spans 15 amino acids. From germline, CDR1 is DFQATT and CDR2 SNEGSKA (reference sequence). CDR3 DNA: TGCAGTGCTAGAGATCTGGGCTCGCCCCCAGATACGCAGTATTTT. Its protein is CSARDLGSPPDTQYF.

In its sample, this clonotype was seen a few times. The chain has TRBV24-1 and TRBJ2-1, with D perhaps given as TRBD1 or TRBD2 (6 bases each). Deletions cut 5 bases from V and 7 bases from J, with 17 bases between. The CDR3 sequence is 15 residues long. Per germline, CDR1 KGHDR and CDR2 SFDVKD. The CDR3, as DNA: TGTGCCACCAGTGTTGGGGGGCCTACTACGAATGAGCAGTTCTTC. As protein: CATSVGGPTTNEQFF.

This clonotype was counted a few times. The chain recombines TRBV20-1 with TRBJ2-5; no clear D. With the DNA end fitting TRBJ2-7 better, the J assignment may be wrong. CDR3 length: 15 amino acids. From germline, CDR1 is DFQATT and CDR2 SNEGSKA (reference sequence). For the CDR3, the DNA is TGCAGTGCTTCTTACCTGGCTTCGGCGCTGTACGAGCAGTACTTC. It specifies CSASYLASALYEQYF.

CDR3 residues: CASSKAAKKVGYGQYF. The CDR3 nucleotides read TGTGCCAGCAGCAAAGCCGCGAAGAAGGTAGGCTACGGGCAGTACTTC. The rearrangement uses TRBV21-1 and TRBJ2-7. TRBV21-1 is a listed pseudogene. The CDR3 runs to 16 residues.

The gene calls are TRBV5-1 and TRBJ2-5; D perhaps matches TRBD1 (7 bases). CDR1 is SGHRS and CDR2 is YFSETQ in the germline V gene. The V and J ends lost 0 bases and 5 bases respectively, with 20 bases between them. CDR3 length: 17 residues. CDR3 protein: CASSLAAQQGRMETQYF. DNA for the CDR3: TGCGCCAGCAGCTTGGCCGCCCAACAGGGGAGGATGGAGACCCAGTACTTC.